These T cell receptor beta chains were read from a single sample in a study of shared clonotypes between healthy human individuals. Assay: immunoSEQ multiplex PCR; the TCRdb copy retains only in-frame clones and omits some. The sample lists roughly 2,000,000 clones; approximately 94% were seen once. The sequenced sample was naive CD8+ T cells sorted from blood. The receptors originated from a man aged 18 to 35 in good health. Both conserved end residues are part of each CDR3.

TRBV27	TRBJ2-3	CASSRQDTQYF
TRBV30	TRBJ2-7	CAWSPGQGDEQYF
TRBV10-3	TRBJ1-2	CAISEDGQNYGYTF
TRBV5-4	TRBJ2-5	CASSLVGAGGTQYF
TRBV13	TRBJ1-4	CASSTRTGTTNEKLFF
TRBV6-5	TRBJ2-7	CASSYSTGEQYF
TRBV13	TRBJ2-6	CASGPFLGANVLTF
TRBV9	TRBJ2-2	CASQSGGNVRELFF
TRBV19	TRBJ2-2	CASSMVGSRRTGELFF
TRBV4-2	TRBJ1-2	CASSSGEGGYTF
TRBV30	TRBJ2-7	CACRKTEPGLEYF
TRBV28	TRBJ1-1	CASSLWAGGGTEAFF
TRBV4-3	TRBJ2-2	CASSQEGFQGTGELFF
TRBV5-4	TRBJ2-7	CASSFGTYEQYF
TRBV19	TRBJ1-5	CASSWPEGQPQHF
TRBV27	TRBJ2-7	CASSLSGTHEQYF
TRBV13	TRBJ1-2	CASSSRSNGYTF
TRBV7-2	TRBJ2-7	CASSLSPPLPTDPTYEQYF
TRBV28	TRBJ2-7	CASSPRGPSYEQYF
TRBV5-1	TRBJ2-2	CASSPGGSDTGELFF
TRBV29-1	TRBJ2-5	CSAWTEQETQYF
TRBV7-9	TRBJ2-3	CASSLEEGADTQYF
TRBV9	TRBJ1-6	CASSPAYYNSPLHF
TRBV19	TRBJ1-2	CASGDGHYGYTF
TRBV13	TRBJ1-2	CASSLEGAHGYTF
TRBV2	TRBJ2-7	CASGTVNSYEQYF
TRBV7-9	TRBJ1-6	CASSRPVDSPLHF
TRBV2	TRBJ2-2	CASSDPYGTGVTGELFF
TRBV6-6	TRBJ2-7	CASSYELLGYYEQYF
TRBV27	TRBJ1-6	CASSFQSGQGPHSPLHF
TRBV5-8	TRBJ2-7	CASSFTGGTYEQYF
TRBV30	TRBJ2-1	CAFGPAGTLWNEQFF
TRBV28	TRBJ2-3	CATRLAGGPDTQYF
TRBV28	TRBJ1-1	CASSLHLGKGLMNTEAFF
TRBV28	TRBJ2-2	CASSWEGSNTGELFF
TRBV7-9	TRBJ1-6	CASSLDGPPLHF
TRBV7-9	TRBJ2-7	CASSSDGTMGEQYF
TRBV9	TRBJ2-2	CASSSRDRAYVNTGELFF
TRBV7-8	TRBJ2-1	CASSLNRDDEQFF
TRBV29-1	TRBJ2-2	CSVGVLAGDPTGELFF
TRBV15	TRBJ2-7	CATSSRRVYEQYF
TRBV7-7	TRBJ2-1	CASSLGVAGVESYNEQFF
TRBV15	TRBJ1-1	CATSKGLMNTEAFF
TRBV28	TRBJ1-3	CASSFLSSSGNTIYF
TRBV6-5	TRBJ2-7	CASSYSKRRASYEQYF
TRBV29-1	TRBJ2-3	CSVVGDTQYF
TRBV4-1	TRBJ2-2	CASNLELGAGGELFF
TRBV6-5	TRBJ2-1	CASSRDGYNEQFF
TRBV11-2	TRBJ2-7	CASSLGAPQIYEQYF
TRBV30	TRBJ1-6	CAWSAGVYNSPLHF
TRBV9	TRBJ2-7	CASSVVQGGEQYF
TRBV5-6	TRBJ1-2	CASSPGQGASNYGYTF
TRBV7-9	TRBJ2-3	CASSSSGREPDTQYF
TRBV7-9	TRBJ2-1	CASSFHKTGEGGNEQFF
TRBV27	TRBJ2-7	CASSFSMGRVTYEQYF
TRBV25-1	TRBJ2-5	CAAEQETQYF
TRBV7-2	TRBJ1-1	CASSLAPGGLMNTEAFF